This section outlines one TCR beta chain sequence together with its context. This entry is derived from a study of cytomegalovirus exposure and HLA in healthy donors. This CDR3 is built from 17 residues. The V gene's germline CDR1 is SEHNR and CDR2 FQNEAQ (reference sequence). V lost 1 base to trimming and J lost 2 bases; unmatched junction nucleotides: 9. 60 Vbeta and 13 Jbeta primers were used in PCR. Sequencing used immunoSEQ multiplex PCR; TCRdb keeps in-frame clones, though not all of them. The sample lists about 110,000 clones, roughly 82% occurring once. The sequenced material came from PBMCs. This rearrangement joins TRBV7-9 to TRBJ1-1, with TRBD1 matching over 8 bases. This sequence was found in a male donor in good health and CMV-seropositive. DNA for the CDR3: TGTGCCAGCAGCTTAGAGGTCGGCAGGGGGCCCAACACTGAAGCTTTCTTT. Protein: CASSLEVGRGPNTEAFF. The entire variable domain, with the rest obtained from reference TRBV7-9 and TRBJ1-1, is as follows: DTGVSQNPRHKITKRGQNVTFRCDPISEHNRLYWYRQTLGQGPEFLTYFQNEAQLEKSRLLSDRFSAERPKGSFSTLEIQRTEQGDSAMYLCASSLEVGRGPNTEAFFGQGTRLTVV.